The clone carrying this TCR beta chain was counted ten times or more. Its antigen is not identified. This entry comes from a study of T cells in Graves' hyperthyroidism and ophthalmopathy. Study outcomes and limitations: Ophthalmopathy was distinguished from stable hyperthyroidism by 13 V-J signatures. It was a median around seven months before onset that the model predicted ophthalmopathy.

V was trimmed by 3 bases and J by 0 bases, leaving 12 bases between them. CDR1 is MDHEN and CDR2 is SYDVKM in the germline V gene. The length of the CDR3 is 16 residues. A patient was excluded if there was uncontrolled infection, other autoimmune disease, pregnancy or lactation. Out of over 9 ml of fresh peripheral blood came the PBMCs. Amplified regions were TCR beta CDR3 sequences from RNA transcripts. Primed by the HTBI set, a first-round RT-PCR was run on the TCR CDR3. TCRdb re-analysed the multiplex PCR reads in MiXCR, keeping a single row per CDR3 protein. The data show 550,000 to 800,000 distinct CDR3 sequences, roughly 15% seen once.

This chain links TRBV28 with TRBJ2-1; no clear D gene. The sequence came from a man in his late teens or twenties with Graves' hyperthyroidism. The sequencing sample was made of blood. The CDR3: CASSFYRPSSYNEQFF. The CDR3 bases are TGTGCCAGCAGTTTCTACCGGCCTAGCTCCTACAATGAGCAGTTCTTC.